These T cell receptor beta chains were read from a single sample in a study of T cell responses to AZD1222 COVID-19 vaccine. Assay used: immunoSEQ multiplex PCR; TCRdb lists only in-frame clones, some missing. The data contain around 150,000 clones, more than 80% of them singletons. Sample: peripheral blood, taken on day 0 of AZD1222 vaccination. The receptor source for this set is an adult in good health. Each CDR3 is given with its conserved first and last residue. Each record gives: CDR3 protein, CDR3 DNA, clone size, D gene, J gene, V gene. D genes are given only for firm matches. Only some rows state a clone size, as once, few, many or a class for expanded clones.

CDR3 protein: CASSLDLTTDTQYF
CDR3 DNA: TGTGCCAGCAGCTTGGACCTTACCACAGATACGCAGTATTTT
clone size: once
D gene: .
J gene: TRBJ2-3
V gene: TRBV5-6

CDR3 protein: CASSARVNTEAFF
CDR3 DNA: TGTGCCAGCAGCGCGAGAGTTAACACTGAAGCTTTCTTT
clone size: once
D gene: .
J gene: TRBJ1-1
V gene: TRBV21-1

CDR3 protein: CASSQERGANLPYNEQFF
CDR3 DNA: TGTGCCAGCAGCCAAGAACGGGGAGCGAATCTTCCATACAATGAGCAGTTCTTC
clone size: .
D gene: .
J gene: TRBJ2-1
V gene: TRBV3-1/TRBV3-2

CDR3 protein: CASSLHPATNEKLFF
CDR3 DNA: TGTGCCAGCAGCCTACACCCTGCAACTAATGAAAAACTGTTTTTT
clone size: .
D gene: .
J gene: TRBJ1-4
V gene: TRBV9

CDR3 protein: CASSARGVETQYF
CDR3 DNA: TGTGCCAGCAGCGCCCGAGGGGTAGAGACCCAGTACTTC
clone size: once
D gene: .
J gene: TRBJ2-5
V gene: TRBV27

CDR3 protein: CASSTGEFRGADTQYF
CDR3 DNA: TGCGCCAGCAGCACAGGAGAGTTTAGAGGCGCAGATACGCAGTATTTT
clone size: .
D gene: .
J gene: TRBJ2-3
V gene: TRBV5-1

CDR3 protein: CASSLGNRAYYEQYF
CDR3 DNA: TGTGCCAGCAGCTTAGGGAATCGGGCCTACTACGAGCAGTACTTC
clone size: few
D gene: .
J gene: TRBJ2-7
V gene: TRBV11-2

CDR3 protein: CASSVQGSTYEQYF
CDR3 DNA: TGTGCCAGCAGCGTACAGGGTTCCACCTACGAGCAGTACTTC
clone size: .
D gene: .
J gene: TRBJ2-7
V gene: TRBV27

CDR3 protein: CASSFGTETDTQYF
CDR3 DNA: TGTGCCAGCAGCTTTGGGACAGAGACAGATACGCAGTATTTT
clone size: .
D gene: TRBD1
J gene: TRBJ2-3
V gene: TRBV7-9

CDR3 protein: CASSVEGGWLNSPLHF
CDR3 DNA: TGTGCCAGCAGTGTCGAAGGGGGCTGGCTTAATTCACCCCTCCACTTT
clone size: once
D gene: TRBD1
J gene: TRBJ1-6
V gene: TRBV6-1

CDR3 protein: CAWSVWGLPSGNTIYF
CDR3 DNA: TGTGCCTGGAGTGTATGGGGGCTGCCTTCTGGAAACACCATATATTTT
clone size: .
D gene: .
J gene: TRBJ1-3
V gene: TRBV30

CDR3 protein: CASGGENYGYTF
CDR3 DNA: TGCGCCAGCGGGGGGGAAAACTATGGCTACACCTTC
clone size: .
D gene: .
J gene: TRBJ1-2
V gene: TRBV5-1

CDR3 protein: CASSLGRANTEAFF
CDR3 DNA: TGTGCCAGCAGCTTAGGCAGGGCGAACACTGAAGCTTTCTTT
clone size: .
D gene: .
J gene: TRBJ1-1
V gene: TRBV7-2

CDR3 protein: CASSFRRGRTDTQYF
CDR3 DNA: TGTGCCAGCAGCTTTAGGAGGGGGCGCACAGATACGCAGTATTTT
clone size: .
D gene: .
J gene: TRBJ2-3
V gene: TRBV7-8

CDR3 protein: CASNLGTGQNTEAFF
CDR3 DNA: TGTGCCAGCAACCTTGGGACAGGGCAAAACACTGAAGCTTTCTTT
clone size: .
D gene: TRBD1
J gene: TRBJ1-1
V gene: TRBV6-5

CDR3 protein: CATSRGGTGNQPQHF
CDR3 DNA: TGTGCCACCAGCAGAGGGGGGACCGGGAATCAGCCCCAGCATTTT
clone size: .
D gene: .
J gene: TRBJ1-5
V gene: TRBV15

CDR3 protein: CASSPGKNYGYTF
CDR3 DNA: TGTGCCAGCAGTCCCGGGAAAAACTATGGCTACACCTTC
clone size: .
D gene: .
J gene: TRBJ1-2
V gene: TRBV6-5

CDR3 protein: CASSRTAVSPLHF
CDR3 DNA: TGTGCCAGCAGCCGGACAGCGGTTTCACCCCTCCACTTT
clone size: few
D gene: .
J gene: TRBJ1-6
V gene: TRBV3-1/TRBV3-2

CDR3 protein: CAWSVLVRETQYF
CDR3 DNA: TGTGCCTGGAGTGTACTTGTCCGGGAGACCCAGTACTTC
clone size: .
D gene: .
J gene: TRBJ2-5
V gene: TRBV30

CDR3 protein: CASSFITGDTGELFF
CDR3 DNA: TGTGCCAGCAGTTTCATCACAGGGGACACCGGGGAGCTGTTTTTT
clone size: .
D gene: TRBD1
J gene: TRBJ2-2
V gene: TRBV6-2/TRBV6-3

CDR3 protein: CSARVGAPLHF
CDR3 DNA: TGCAGTGCTAGGGTGGGGGCCCCCCTCCACTTT
clone size: .
D gene: .
J gene: TRBJ1-6
V gene: TRBV20-1

CDR3 protein: CASSTTGKTEAFF
CDR3 DNA: TGTGCCAGCAGTACGACAGGGAAAACTGAAGCTTTCTTT
clone size: few
D gene: TRBD1
J gene: TRBJ1-1
V gene: TRBV28

CDR3 protein: CAIRDRNTIYF
CDR3 DNA: TGTGCCATCAGAGATCGAAACACCATATATTTT
clone size: .
D gene: .
J gene: TRBJ1-3
V gene: TRBV10-3

CDR3 protein: CATSRQGEWQPQHF
CDR3 DNA: TGTGCCACCAGCAGACAGGGGGAATGGCAGCCCCAGCATTTT
clone size: .
D gene: TRBD1
J gene: TRBJ1-5
V gene: TRBV6-5

CDR3 protein: CASNKDNSNQPQHF
CDR3 DNA: TGTGCCAGCAATAAGGACAATAGCAATCAGCCCCAGCATTTT
clone size: few
D gene: .
J gene: TRBJ1-5
V gene: TRBV2

CDR3 protein: CASSYGREPSGNTIYF
CDR3 DNA: TGTGCCAGCAGTTACGGGAGGGAACCCTCTGGAAACACCATATATTTT
clone size: .
D gene: .
J gene: TRBJ1-3
V gene: TRBV6-5

CDR3 protein: CASSPTGREAFF
CDR3 DNA: TGTGCCAGCAGTCCGACAGGGCGCGAAGCTTTCTTT
clone size: .
D gene: TRBD1
J gene: TRBJ1-1
V gene: TRBV12-3/TRBV12-4

CDR3 protein: CASSLEGDEQYF
CDR3 DNA: TGTGCCAGCAGCTTGGAGGGGGACGAGCAGTACTTC
clone size: few
D gene: .
J gene: TRBJ2-7
V gene: TRBV5-8

CDR3 protein: CASSLWGEQFF
CDR3 DNA: TGTGCCAGCAGCTTGTGGGGTGAGCAGTTCTTC
clone size: .
D gene: .
J gene: TRBJ2-1
V gene: TRBV7-2

CDR3 protein: CASEPGRVTEAFF
CDR3 DNA: TGTGCCAGCGAACCAGGGAGAGTCACTGAAGCTTTCTTT
clone size: .
D gene: .
J gene: TRBJ1-1
V gene: TRBV2

CDR3 protein: CASSPQGAKGQPQHF
CDR3 DNA: TGCGCCAGCAGCCCCCAGGGGGCGAAGGGTCAGCCCCAGCATTTT
clone size: few
D gene: TRBD1
J gene: TRBJ1-5
V gene: TRBV5-1

CDR3 protein: CASSPGGYSGNTIYF
CDR3 DNA: TGTGCCAGCAGTCCGGGGGGGTACTCTGGAAACACCATATATTTT
clone size: .
D gene: .
J gene: TRBJ1-3
V gene: TRBV6-5

CDR3 protein: CASSLLRDTEAFF
CDR3 DNA: TGTGCCAGCAGTTTATTGAGGGACACTGAAGCTTTCTTT
clone size: .
D gene: .
J gene: TRBJ1-1
V gene: TRBV28

CDR3 protein: CASSQGANEKLFF
CDR3 DNA: TGTGCCAGCAGCCAAGGGGCTAATGAAAAACTGTTTTTT
clone size: .
D gene: .
J gene: TRBJ1-4
V gene: TRBV3-1/TRBV3-2

CDR3 protein: CASSEGTGLNQPQHF
CDR3 DNA: TGTGCCAGTAGTGAGGGGACAGGGCTTAATCAGCCCCAGCATTTT
clone size: once
D gene: TRBD1
J gene: TRBJ1-5
V gene: TRBV19

CDR3 protein: CASSPIRVWNTEAFF
CDR3 DNA: TGTGCCAGCAGTCCGATAAGGGTTTGGAACACTGAAGCTTTCTTT
clone size: .
D gene: .
J gene: TRBJ1-1
V gene: TRBV28

CDR3 protein: CASSLGTREGDQPQHF
CDR3 DNA: TGTGCCAGCAGCTTAGGAACCAGGGAAGGGGATCAGCCCCAGCATTTT
clone size: .
D gene: .
J gene: TRBJ1-5
V gene: TRBV7-2

CDR3 protein: CASSNVLEGYGYTF
CDR3 DNA: TGTGCCAGCAGTAATGTTCTGGAGGGCTATGGCTACACCTTC
clone size: .
D gene: .
J gene: TRBJ1-2
V gene: TRBV6-2/TRBV6-3

CDR3 protein: CASSPDGGQGNYGYTF
CDR3 DNA: TGTGCCAGCAGCCCGGACGGGGGACAGGGGAACTATGGCTACACCTTC
clone size: .
D gene: TRBD1
J gene: TRBJ1-2
V gene: TRBV9

CDR3 protein: CAWSRQGARYGYTF
CDR3 DNA: TGTGCCTGGAGTAGGCAGGGGGCGCGGTATGGCTACACCTTC
clone size: .
D gene: TRBD1
J gene: TRBJ1-2
V gene: TRBV30

CDR3 protein: CASSPRQGAFANEQFF
CDR3 DNA: TGTGCCAGCTCACCGAGACAGGGGGCCTTCGCCAATGAGCAGTTCTTC
clone size: once
D gene: TRBD1
J gene: TRBJ2-1
V gene: TRBV18

CDR3 protein: CASRGPYLSPYGYTF
CDR3 DNA: TGTGCCAGCCGTGGACCGTACCTATCACCTTATGGCTACACCTTC
clone size: .
D gene: .
J gene: TRBJ1-2
V gene: TRBV27

CDR3 protein: CASSSGQGRSTDTQYF
CDR3 DNA: TGTGCCAGCAGCTCAGGACAGGGCAGAAGCACAGATACGCAGTATTTT
clone size: .
D gene: TRBD1
J gene: TRBJ2-3
V gene: TRBV5-4

CDR3 protein: CASSEVDSSGYTF
CDR3 DNA: TGTGCCAGCAGTGAAGTTGACAGCTCGGGCTACACCTTC
clone size: .
D gene: .
J gene: TRBJ1-2
V gene: TRBV6-1

CDR3 protein: CAAWIEQYF
CDR3 DNA: TGTGCCGCCTGGATTGAGCAGTACTTC
clone size: once
D gene: .
J gene: TRBJ2-7
V gene: TRBV11-3

CDR3 protein: CASSSGDFSYEQYF
CDR3 DNA: TGTGCCAGTAGTTCAGGAGATTTCTCCTACGAGCAGTACTTC
clone size: once
D gene: .
J gene: TRBJ2-7
V gene: TRBV19

CDR3 protein: CASRLGDREETQYF
CDR3 DNA: TGTGCCAGCAGGCTTGGCGACAGGGAAGAGACCCAGTACTTC
clone size: .
D gene: TRBD1
J gene: TRBJ2-5
V gene: TRBV4-2

CDR3 protein: CASSLGGDTQYF
CDR3 DNA: TGTGCCAGCAGCTTAGGAGGAGATACGCAGTATTTT
clone size: .
D gene: .
J gene: TRBJ2-3
V gene: TRBV11-2

CDR3 protein: CASSLGQGRSYEQYF
CDR3 DNA: TGTGCCAGCAGCCTAGGACAGGGAAGGTCCTACGAGCAGTACTTC
clone size: .
D gene: TRBD1
J gene: TRBJ2-7
V gene: TRBV3-1/TRBV3-2

CDR3 protein: CASRLKVIGETQYF
CDR3 DNA: TGTGCCAGCAGGCTCAAGGTAATAGGAGAGACCCAGTACTTC
clone size: .
D gene: .
J gene: TRBJ2-5
V gene: TRBV28

CDR3 protein: CASSSYTDTQYF
CDR3 DNA: TGTGCCAGCAGTTCGTATACAGATACGCAGTATTTT
clone size: .
D gene: .
J gene: TRBJ2-3
V gene: TRBV6-5

CDR3 protein: CASSDSRQGLGGYTF
CDR3 DNA: TGTGCCAGCAGTGACTCACGACAGGGCTTGGGCGGCTACACCTTC
clone size: .
D gene: TRBD1
J gene: TRBJ1-2
V gene: TRBV6-4

CDR3 protein: CASSIVPGGRQPQHF
CDR3 DNA: TGTGCCAGTAGTATAGTGCCAGGGGGCAGGCAGCCCCAGCATTTT
clone size: .
D gene: TRBD1
J gene: TRBJ1-5
V gene: TRBV19

CDR3 protein: CASSARQSTNYGYTF
CDR3 DNA: TGTGCCAGCAGTGCTCGGCAGAGTACTAACTATGGCTACACCTTC
clone size: .
D gene: .
J gene: TRBJ1-2
V gene: TRBV2

CDR3 protein: CASSLAGGRSGNTIYF
CDR3 DNA: TGCGCCAGCAGCTTGGCCGGGGGCCGCTCTGGAAACACCATATATTTT
clone size: .
D gene: .
J gene: TRBJ1-3
V gene: TRBV5-1